Each of the 25 T cell receptor beta chains below was sequenced from the same sample in a study of blood T cell repertoires in COVID-19. TCRdb keeps only in-frame clones here, not all; method: immunoSEQ multiplex PCR. The data show 50,000 to 70,000 clones, with roughly 84% seen just once and 17% held by the top ten. Sequencing was performed on peripheral blood. These receptors were obtained from a man between 65 and 79 years old with active COVID-19.

This chain connects TRBV7-3 to TRBJ2-4; TRBD2 aligns across 7 bases. The CDR3 runs 15 residues. Germline CDR1 and CDR2: SGHTA and FQGTGA. Trimming removed 3 bases from V and 6 bases from J; junction bases left unmatched: 8. The DNA for the CDR3 is TGTGCCAGCAGCTTTGGCGGGAGCGGTACAAACATTCAGTACTTC. Protein product: CASSFGGSGTNIQYF.

This clone has just a few counts. The V call is TRBV2, the J call TRBJ2-7; possibly TRBD1 for D (5 bases). The CDR3 runs to 12 residues. CDR1 is SNHLY, CDR2 FYNNEI, per germline. Deletions cut 6 bases from V and 6 bases from J, with 12 bases between. The CDR3 loop is CASSHRSPEQYF. The CDR3 DNA is TGTGCCAGCAGCCACAGGTCCCCCGAGCAGTACTTC.

In its sample, this clone was seen once. J is TRBJ2-7 and V is TRBV28; TRBD1 agrees at 11 bases. Germline V gene lookup returns CDR1 MDHEN and CDR2 SYDVKM. The CDR3 is made up of 18 amino acids. J gave up 4 bases and V 7 bases, and 18 bases lay outside the gene matches. The CDR3 DNA is TGTGCCAGCACCGCTACCTATTCCGGGACAGGGGGTCGGTACGAGCAGTACTTC. Protein sequence: CASTATYSGTGGRYEQYF.

The chain employs TRBV9 and TRBJ2-5; D is possibly TRBD2 (6 bases). Germline CDR1 SGDLS, CDR2 YYNGEE. Trimming pared 0 bases from V and 5 bases from J, leaving 17 bases between. The CDR3 spans 16 residues. In DNA, the CDR3 is TGTGCCAGCAGCGTAGGCGGACTAAGGGCCTATGAGACCCAGTACTTC. It codes for CASSVGGLRAYETQYF.

This clone was seen just once. V is TRBV6-1 and J is TRBJ2-7; 8 nucleotides align to TRBD2. The length of the CDR3 is 13 residues. Germline V gene data show CDR1 as MNHNS and CDR2 as SASEGT. V lost 3 bases and J lost 3; bases outside the gene matches: 1. CDR3 in DNA: TGTGCCAGCAGTGAGCGGGAGGACTACGAGCAGTACTTC. Translating gives CASSEREDYEQYF.

V usage is TRBV24-1 and J usage is TRBJ1-2; no firm D call. Germline V gives CDR1 KGHDR, CDR2 SFDVKD. V was clipped by 5 bases and J by 4 bases, with 13 bases between them. CDR3 size: 14 residues. The CDR3 nucleotides are TGTGCCACCAGTGCACCCCCGGAGAGCTATGGCTACACCTTC. Translated: CATSAPPESYGYTF.

The J gene is TRBJ2-7, the V gene TRBV7-2; D gene ambiguous. V was cut by 4 bases and J by 0 bases, with 10 bases left in between. The CDR3 contains 14 residues. CDR1 and CDR2 (germline): SGHTA, FQGNSA. The CDR3 loop is CASSSQITSYEQYF. CDR3 DNA sequence: TGTGCCAGCAGCTCCCAGATAACCTCCTACGAGCAGTACTTC.

The V call is TRBV19, the J call TRBJ1-1; D not resolved. Germline V gene lookup returns CDR1 LNHDA and CDR2 SQIVND (reference sequence). This CDR3 comprises 13 residues. Trimming cost V 7 bases and J 3 bases, with 12 bases left between them. CDR3 DNA sequence: TGTGCCAGTACGACGGCAGCGTACACTGAAGCTTTCTTT. Translated, it gives CASTTAAYTEAFF.

This clone was seen a handful of times. This chain joins TRBV30 and TRBJ2-7, with 7 nucleotides matching TRBD1. V was pared by 2 bases and J by 2 bases, with 3 bases of the junction left unmatched. The CDR3 length is 13 residues. Germline CDR1 and CDR2: GTSNPN and SVGIG (reference sequence). This CDR3 is CAWSRDRPYEQYF. The DNA for the CDR3 is TGTGCCTGGAGTCGGGACAGACCCTACGAGCAGTACTTC.

The chain combines TRBV5-6 with TRBJ1-2; unclear D gene. V gave up 4 bases and J gave up 0 bases, with 16 bases separating them. CDR1 and CDR2 (germline): SGHDT, YYEEEE. The CDR3 has 16 amino acids. CDR3 sequence reads: CASSLRRTRANYGYTF. DNA for the CDR3: TGTGCCAGCAGCCTGCGAAGGACGAGGGCTAACTATGGCTACACCTTC.

In its sample, this clone was seen a few times. The rearrangement links TRBV15 to TRBJ2-2; 8 positions agree with TRBD2. The junction had 8 bases not matched to a gene; V was cut back by 0 bases and J by 8 bases. The CDR3 is 16 amino acids. Germline V gene lookup returns CDR1 LNHNV and CDR2 YYDKDF (reference sequence). In nucleotides, the CDR3 is TGTGCCACCAGCAGAGAAAGGGCGGGAGGAGGAGGGGAGCTGTTTTTT. Protein: CATSRERAGGGGELFF.

The rearrangement joins TRBV19 to TRBJ1-1; 7 bases match TRBD1. V lost 5 bases, J lost 1 base, and 7 bases stayed unmatched. The CDR3 contains 15 residues. Germline V gene sequence: CDR1 LNHDA, CDR2 SQIVND (reference sequence). CDR3 nucleotides: TGTGCCAGTAGTGCCAGGGGGGCAGGGAACACTGAAGCTTTCTTT. Residues: CASSARGAGNTEAFF.

The CDR3 nucleotides read TGTGCCAGCAGCCAAAGCCCAGAATTGAGGTACGAGCAGTACTTC. Its translation is CASSQSPELRYEQYF. V and J are TRBV4-2 and TRBJ2-7; D unresolved. Trimming left V 2 bases short and J 4 bases short, with 15 bases between. The CDR3 extends over 15 amino acids. Germline assignment: CDR1 LGHNA and CDR2 YNFKEQ.

The rearrangement joins TRBV6-4 to TRBJ2-1, with 8 bases aligning to TRBD2. Germline CDR1 is MRHNA and CDR2 is SNTAGT. CDR3 length: 15 residues. V lost 2 bases, J lost 4 bases, and 4 bases stayed unmatched. The CDR3 sequence is CASSDALAGYNEQFF. CDR3 nucleotide sequence: TGTGCCAGCAGTGACGCCCTAGCGGGTTACAATGAGCAGTTCTTC.

V and J are TRBV7-2 and TRBJ2-1; 14 bases are a match to TRBD2. Germline V lookup: CDR1 SGHTA, CDR2 FQGNSA. Losses at the gene ends were 8 bases for V and 10 bases for J; bases not matched to a gene: 10. This CDR3 is 15 amino acids long. CDR3 bases: TGTGCCAGCGGGGGACTAGCGGGAGTAACTGGGGAGCAGTTCTTC. As protein: CASGGLAGVTGEQFF.

The gene calls are TRBV15 and TRBJ1-1; 7 bases match TRBD1. V shed 5 bases and J 4 bases; nucleotides not matched to a gene: 7. Per the germline V gene, CDR1 is LNHNV and CDR2 is YYDKDF (reference sequence). This CDR3 is built from 14 residues. In DNA, the CDR3 is TGTGCCACCAGCGCAACACAGGGGAGCACTGAAGCTTTCTTT. Residues: CATSATQGSTEAFF. Full variable domain (outside the CDR3, taken from reference TRBV15 and TRBJ1-1): DAMVIQNPRYQVTQFGKPVTLSCSQTLNHNVMYWYQQKSSQAPKLLFHYYDKDFNNEADTPDNFQSRRPNTSFCFLDIRSPGLGDTAMYLCATSATQGSTEAFFGQGTRLTVV.

The V call is TRBV5-4, the J call TRBJ2-3; 8 bases are shared with TRBD1. Germline V gene sequence: CDR1 SGHNT, CDR2 YYREEE (reference sequence). V shed 2 bases, J shed 3 bases, and the junction held 8 bases outside the gene matches. CDR3 length equals 16 residues. The CDR3 region is CASSFGQGARTDTQYF. The CDR3 DNA reads as TGTGCCAGCAGCTTCGGCCAGGGGGCTAGGACAGATACGCAGTATTTT. The entire variable domain, with the rest obtained from reference TRBV5-4 and TRBJ2-3, is as follows: ETGVTQSPTHLIKTRGQQVTLRCSSQSGHNTVSWYQQALGQGPQFIFQYYREEENGRGNFPPRFSGLQFPNYSSELNVNALELDDSALYLCASSFGQGARTDTQYFGPGTRLTVL.

This clone appeared a few times. The rearrangement joins TRBV5-4 to TRBJ2-5, with TRBD1 identical over 11 bases. Germline loops: CDR1 SGHNT, CDR2 YYREEE (reference sequence). This CDR3 comprises 14 residues. V was pared by 3 bases and J by 5 bases, with 3 bases of the junction left unmatched. CDR3 sequence (DNA): TGTGCCAGCAGCTCCCGGGACAGGGGGGAGACCCAGTACTTC. This translates into CASSSRDRGETQYF.

The chain couples TRBV5-1 to TRBJ2-5; TRBD2 is a possible D gene (6 bases). The CDR3 spans 14 residues. Trimming removed 0 bases from V and 4 bases from J, with 10 bases in between. From germline, CDR1 is SGHRS and CDR2 YFSETQ. The CDR3 DNA reads as TGCGCCAGCAGCTTGGGGGACTTTATAGAGACCCAGTACTTC. This translates into CASSLGDFIETQYF.

DNA of the CDR3: TGTGCCAGCAGCCTAGGACAGGGCAGCTCCTATAATTCACCCCTCCACTTT. This gives the protein CASSLGQGSSYNSPLHF. J is TRBJ1-6 and V is TRBV28; the match to TRBD1 covers 8 bases. This CDR3 is 17 amino acids long. V shed 6 bases, J shed 0 bases, and the junction held 7 bases outside the gene matches. The germline CDR1 and CDR2 sequences are MDHEN and SYDVKM.

The rearrangement uses TRBV5-4 and TRBJ2-1; 8 bases map to TRBD2. The CDR3 loop spans 14 amino acids. After removal of 2 bases from V and 4 bases from J, the junction contained 2 bases not matched to a gene. Germline CDR1 and CDR2: SGHNT and YYREEE (reference sequence). For the CDR3, the DNA is TGTGCCAGCAGCTTCAGCGGGAGTTACAATGAGCAGTTCTTC. It encodes CASSFSGSYNEQFF.

The CDR3, as DNA: TGTGCCAGCAGCCAAGGCGGGGCCACAGATACGCAGTATTTT. Protein: CASSQGGATDTQYF. The chain combines TRBV2 with TRBJ2-3, with a possible D match to TRBD2 (6 bases). V gave up 6 bases and J gave up 2 bases, with 12 bases separating them. The CDR3 is 14 amino acids. Germline-derived CDR1 and CDR2 are SNHLY and FYNNEI.

As regards this clone: One end of the junction fails to match germline, which may point to a read error. The V and J genes are TRBV6-2 or TRBV6-3 and TRBJ1-1; 7 bases map to TRBD1. Germline CDR1 reads MNHEY; CDR2 reads SVGEGT. There are 12 residues in the CDR3. CDR3 nucleotides: TGTACCAGCAGTGATGACAGGGCTAACGCTTTCTTT. Amino acids: CTSSDDRANAFF.

V is TRBV5-1 and J is TRBJ1-4; 8 bases are a match to TRBD1. V shed 3 bases, J shed 4 bases, and the junction held 2 bases outside the gene matches. The CDR3 is 14 residues long. CDR1 and CDR2 from the germline V gene are SGHRS and YFSETQ. CDR3 sequence: CASSWGQDNEKLFF. The CDR3 region has the DNA TGCGCCAGCAGCTGGGGACAGGATAATGAAAAACTGTTTTTT.

The chain joins TRBV28 to TRBJ2-7; 9 bases match TRBD2. The CDR3 covers 16 residues. From germline, CDR1 is MDHEN and CDR2 SYDVKM. With 4 bases clipped from V and 3 bases from J, the junction kept 10 bases outside the gene matches. The CDR3, as DNA: TGTGCCAGCAGTTCCCTGAGACTAGCGGAAGACTACGAGCAGTACTTC. This gives the protein CASSSLRLAEDYEQYF.